The 10 T cell receptor beta chains presented below share a single source sample, sequenced in a study of blood T cells in healthy people across ages. With a J-beta primer mix and a sample-barcoded 5' primer, a second PCR ran about 6 to 11 cycles. MiXCR was run by TCRdb on the 5' RACE reads, yielding one entry per CDR3 protein. The sample yields about 720,000 distinct CDR3 sequences, around a fifth seen once. Input material: blood. These receptors originate from a man in his sixties or seventies in good health.

This clonotype was counted a few times. As DNA, the CDR3 is TGCAGCGCCGTTGGCAGGTCGAACTACGAGCAGTACTTC. It codes for CSAVGRSNYEQYF. The chain is built from TRBV29-1 and TRBJ2-7; D remains unclear. Trimming left V 7 bases short and J 3 bases short, with 16 bases between. The germline V gene encodes CDR1 SQVTM and CDR2 ANQGSEA. The CDR3 is made up of 13 amino acids.

The chain couples TRBV2 to TRBJ2-1, with 8 bases fitting TRBD1. V gave up 6 bases and J gave up 5 bases; unmatched junction bases: 9. The CDR3 consists of 15 residues. Per the germline V gene, CDR1 is SNHLY and CDR2 is FYNNEI. In DNA form, the CDR3 reads TGTGCCAGCAGGGGGGGCAGGGGGCGAAACAATGAGCAGTTCTTC. Translation gives CASRGGRGRNNEQFF.

This clonotype was detected only a few times. The genes are TRBV4-1 and TRBJ2-3; D is perhaps TRBD2 (6 bases). Trimming removed 0 bases from V and 6 bases from J, with 13 bases in between. This CDR3 has 15 residues. Germline-derived CDR1 and CDR2 are MGHRA and YSYEKL. CDR3 nucleotide sequence: TGCGCCAGCAGCCAAGACCCCACTAGCCTCGATACGCAGTATTTT. It codes for CASSQDPTSLDTQYF.

J is TRBJ2-1 and V is TRBV29-1; TRBD2 is a possible D gene (6 bases). The V end lost 2 bases, the J end lost 7 bases, and 12 bases lay between the germline ends. The CDR3 totals 13 residues. Germline CDR1 and CDR2: SQVTM and ANQGSEA. CDR3 protein: CSVELARPNEQFF. The CDR3 nucleotides are TGCAGCGTTGAACTAGCGAGACCTAATGAGCAGTTCTTC.

This clonotype was counted a few times. The chain carries TRBV3-1 and TRBJ1-1, with a possible D match to TRBD1 (6 bases). Germline CDR1 and CDR2: LGHDT and YNNKEL (reference sequence). CDR3 length equals 15 residues. V was shortened by 2 bases and J by 3 bases, with 13 bases between the two germline ends. The CDR3 spells CASSQNPGEDTEAFF. The CDR3, as DNA: TGTGCCAGCAGCCAAAACCCAGGGGAGGACACTGAAGCTTTCTTT.

This clonotype was seen a few times. The chain combines TRBV15 with TRBJ2-5; D gene uncertain. Trimming stripped 0 bases from V and 1 base from J, with 9 bases between. The V gene's germline CDR1 is LNHNV and CDR2 YYDKDF (reference sequence). The CDR3 loop spans 15 amino acids. The CDR3 protein is CATSRDPGPQETQYF. Written as DNA, the CDR3 is TGTGCCACCAGCAGAGATCCCGGCCCCCAAGAGACCCAGTACTTC.

CDR3 residues: CASSLYGDEAASPLHF. The CDR3 DNA reads TGCGCCAGCAGCTTATATGGGGACGAAGCGGCTTCACCCCTCCACTTT. The V call is TRBV5-1, the J call TRBJ1-6; perhaps TRBD1 as D (5 bases). Germline CDR1 SGHRS, CDR2 YFSETQ. The CDR3 consists of 16 residues. Trimming took off 2 bases at V and 9 bases at J, with 18 bases between the two ends.

This clonotype was seen more than once but under ten times. The chain joins TRBV20-1 to TRBJ2-5; D remains unclear. The germline V and J ends were trimmed by 3 bases and 1 base, with 6 bases remaining between them. The CDR3 extends over 12 amino acids. Germline CDR1 reads DFQATT; CDR2 reads SNEGSKA (reference sequence). DNA for the CDR3: TGCAGTGCTAGGGAACCCCAAGAGACCCAGTACTTC. Translated: CSAREPQETQYF.

The gene calls are TRBV15 and TRBJ1-5, with D unclear. Germline V gene sequence: CDR1 LNHNV, CDR2 YYDKDF (reference sequence). The CDR3 contains 15 residues. V was pared by 0 bases and J by 3 bases, with 9 bases between. CDR3 DNA sequence: TGTGCCACCAGCAGAGATCAAGGGCCCAATCAGCCCCAGCATTTT. It yields the protein CATSRDQGPNQPQHF.

In its sample, this clonotype was seen a few times. V and J are TRBV29-1 and TRBJ2-3; either TRBD1 or TRBD2 may supply D (5 bases each). Per the germline V gene, CDR1 is SQVTM and CDR2 is ANQGSEA. This CDR3 spans 12 amino acids. The V and J ends lost 5 bases and 2 bases respectively, with 8 bases between them. CDR3 sequence (DNA): TGCAGCGTTAGGGACGCCACAGATACGCAGTATTTT. Its translation is CSVRDATDTQYF.